This T cell receptor beta chain was sequenced in a study of blood T cell repertoires in COVID-19. The wider study: The United States, Italy and Spain supplied acute and convalescent COVID-19 samples. T cells, B-cell-depleted T cells, or PBMCs provided the cDNA or gDNA that served as material.

Authors' analysis steps: Reference gene primers were amplified, and this amplification served to estimate nucleated cell counts. Here immunoSEQ multiplex PCR was the method, and the copy in TCRdb shows in-frame clones only, minus some. The V and J calls and the clone size are those of that table, but D and trimming were determined from the DNA. Of about 260,000 clones listed, roughly 86% are singletons. Germline loops: CDR1 SGHNT, CDR2 YENEEA. This CDR3 is 15 amino acids long. The V and J ends lost 6 bases and 8 bases, in that order; junction bases with no gene match: 12. The receptor's source is a man in his forties who had recovered from COVID-19. Material: peripheral blood. This chain joins TRBV11-3 and TRBJ2-1; 8 bases map to TRBD2. Here the CDR3 DNA reads TGTGCCAGCAGTAACCCAGCGGGAGATCCGCATGAGCAGTTCTTC. Residues: CASSNPAGDPHEQFF.